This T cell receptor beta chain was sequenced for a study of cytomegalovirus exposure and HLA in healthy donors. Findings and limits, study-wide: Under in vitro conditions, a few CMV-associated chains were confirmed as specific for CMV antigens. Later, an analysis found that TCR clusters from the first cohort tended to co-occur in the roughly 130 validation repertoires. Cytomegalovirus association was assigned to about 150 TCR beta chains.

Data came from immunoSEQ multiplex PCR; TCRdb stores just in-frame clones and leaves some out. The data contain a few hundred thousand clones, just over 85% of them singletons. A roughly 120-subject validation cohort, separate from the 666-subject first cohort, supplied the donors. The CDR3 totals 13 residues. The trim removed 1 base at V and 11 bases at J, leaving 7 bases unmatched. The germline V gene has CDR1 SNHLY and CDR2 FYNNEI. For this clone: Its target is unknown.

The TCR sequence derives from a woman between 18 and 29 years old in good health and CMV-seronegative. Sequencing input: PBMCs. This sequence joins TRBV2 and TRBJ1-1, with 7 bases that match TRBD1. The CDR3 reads CASSEGQGVEAFF. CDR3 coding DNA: TGTGCCAGCAGTGAAGGGCAGGGGGTAGAGGCTTTCTTT.